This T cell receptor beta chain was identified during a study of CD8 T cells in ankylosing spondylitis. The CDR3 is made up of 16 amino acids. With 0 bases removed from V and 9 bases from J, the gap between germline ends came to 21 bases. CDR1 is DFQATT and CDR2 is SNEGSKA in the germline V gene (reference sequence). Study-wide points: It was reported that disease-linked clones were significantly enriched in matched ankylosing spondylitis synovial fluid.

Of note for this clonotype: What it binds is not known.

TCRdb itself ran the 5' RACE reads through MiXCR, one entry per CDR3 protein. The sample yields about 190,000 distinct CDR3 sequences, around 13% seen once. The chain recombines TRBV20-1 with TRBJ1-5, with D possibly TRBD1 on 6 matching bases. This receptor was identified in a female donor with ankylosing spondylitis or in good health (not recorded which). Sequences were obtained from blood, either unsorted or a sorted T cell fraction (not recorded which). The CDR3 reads CSARDRVGQIRGPQHF. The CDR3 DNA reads TGCAGTGCTAGAGATCGGGTAGGGCAGATCAGGGGGCCCCAGCATTTT.